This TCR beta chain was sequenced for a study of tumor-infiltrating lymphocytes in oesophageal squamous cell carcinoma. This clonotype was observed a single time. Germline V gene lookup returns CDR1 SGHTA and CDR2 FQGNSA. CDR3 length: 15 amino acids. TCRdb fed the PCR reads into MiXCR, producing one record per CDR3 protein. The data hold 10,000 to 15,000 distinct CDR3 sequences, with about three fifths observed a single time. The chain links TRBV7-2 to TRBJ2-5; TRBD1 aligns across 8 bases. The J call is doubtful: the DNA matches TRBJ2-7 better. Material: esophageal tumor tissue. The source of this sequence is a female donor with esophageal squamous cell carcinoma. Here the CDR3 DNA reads TGTGCCAGCAGCCTAGTTACGGGACAGGCCTACGAGCAGTACTTC. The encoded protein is CASSLVTGQAYEQYF.